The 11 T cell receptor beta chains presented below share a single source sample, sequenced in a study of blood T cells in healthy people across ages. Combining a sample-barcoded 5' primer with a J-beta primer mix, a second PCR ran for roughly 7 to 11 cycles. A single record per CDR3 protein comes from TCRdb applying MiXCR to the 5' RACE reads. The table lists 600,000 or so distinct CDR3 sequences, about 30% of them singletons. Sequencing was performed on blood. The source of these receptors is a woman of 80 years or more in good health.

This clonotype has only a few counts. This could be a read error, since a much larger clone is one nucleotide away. In DNA, the CDR3 is TGTGCCAGCAGTAAAGCAGGATCCTACGAGCAGTACTTC. Its translation: CASSKAGSYEQYF. The V call is TRBV2, the J call TRBJ2-7; D uncertain. Germline V CDR1 and CDR2: SNHLY, FYNNEI. The CDR3 extends over 13 amino acids. Drawing the rest from reference TRBV2 and TRBJ2-7, the complete variable domain is EPEVTQTPSHQVTQMGQEVILRCVPISNHLYFYWYRQILGQKVEFLVSFYNNEISEKSEIFDDQFSVERPDGSNFTLKIRSTKLEDSAMYFCASSKAGSYEQYFGPGTRLTVT.

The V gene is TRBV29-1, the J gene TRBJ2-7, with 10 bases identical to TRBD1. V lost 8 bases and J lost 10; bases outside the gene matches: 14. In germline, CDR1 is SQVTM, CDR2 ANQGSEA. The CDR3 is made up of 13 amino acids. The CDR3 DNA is TGCAGCATTGCCAGGACAGGGGGAGATATTCAGTACTTC. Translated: CSIARTGGDIQYF.

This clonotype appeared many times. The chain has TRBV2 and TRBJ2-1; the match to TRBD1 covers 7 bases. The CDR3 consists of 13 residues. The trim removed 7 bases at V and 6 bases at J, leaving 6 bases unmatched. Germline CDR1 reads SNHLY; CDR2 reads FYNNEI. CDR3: CASIRNRGNEQFF. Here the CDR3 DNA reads TGTGCCAGCATCAGAAACAGGGGCAATGAGCAGTTCTTC.

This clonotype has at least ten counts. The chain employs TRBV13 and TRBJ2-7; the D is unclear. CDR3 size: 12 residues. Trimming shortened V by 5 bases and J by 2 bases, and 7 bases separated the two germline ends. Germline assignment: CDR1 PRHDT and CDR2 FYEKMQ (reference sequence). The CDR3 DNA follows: TGTGCCAGCAGCCGTCCTCCCTACGAGCAGTACTTC. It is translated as CASSRPPYEQYF.

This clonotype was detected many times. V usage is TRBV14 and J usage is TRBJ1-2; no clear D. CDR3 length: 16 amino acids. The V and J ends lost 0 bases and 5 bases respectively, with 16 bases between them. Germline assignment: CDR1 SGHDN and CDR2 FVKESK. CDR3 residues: CASSQDTEGSPYGYTF. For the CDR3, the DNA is TGTGCCAGCAGCCAAGATACCGAGGGCTCCCCATATGGCTACACCTTC.

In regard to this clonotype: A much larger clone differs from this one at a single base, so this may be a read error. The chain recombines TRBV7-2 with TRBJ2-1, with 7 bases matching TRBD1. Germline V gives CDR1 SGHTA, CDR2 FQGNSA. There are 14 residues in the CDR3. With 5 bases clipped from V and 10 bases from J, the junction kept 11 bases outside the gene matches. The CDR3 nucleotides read TGTGCCAGCAGCCTTGGGACAGCAAGGTTAGAGCAGTTCTTC. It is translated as CASSLGTARLEQFF.

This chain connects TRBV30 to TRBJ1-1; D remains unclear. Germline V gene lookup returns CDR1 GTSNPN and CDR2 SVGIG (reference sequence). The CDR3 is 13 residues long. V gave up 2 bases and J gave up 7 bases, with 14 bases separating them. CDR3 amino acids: CAWSTSRANEAFF. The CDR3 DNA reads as TGTGCCTGGAGTACAAGCCGGGCCAATGAAGCTTTCTTT.

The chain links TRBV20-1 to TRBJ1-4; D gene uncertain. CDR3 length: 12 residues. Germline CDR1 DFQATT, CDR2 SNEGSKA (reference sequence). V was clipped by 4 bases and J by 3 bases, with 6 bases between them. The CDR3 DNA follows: TGCAGTGCTACCAGACCTAATGAAAAACTGTTTTTT. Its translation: CSATRPNEKLFF.

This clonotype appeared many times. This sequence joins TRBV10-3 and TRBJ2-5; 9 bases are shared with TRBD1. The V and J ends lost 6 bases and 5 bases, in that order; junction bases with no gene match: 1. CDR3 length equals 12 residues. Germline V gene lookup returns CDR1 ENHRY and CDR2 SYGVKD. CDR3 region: CAIRGTGETQYF. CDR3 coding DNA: TGTGCCATCAGGGGGACAGGGGAGACCCAGTACTTC.

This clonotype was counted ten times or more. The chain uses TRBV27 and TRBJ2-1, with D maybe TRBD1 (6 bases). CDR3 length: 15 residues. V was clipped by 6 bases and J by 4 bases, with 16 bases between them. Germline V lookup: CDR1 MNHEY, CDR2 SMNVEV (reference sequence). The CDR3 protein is CASRLGATQYNEQFF. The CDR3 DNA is TGTGCCAGCAGATTGGGGGCAACCCAATACAATGAGCAGTTCTTC.

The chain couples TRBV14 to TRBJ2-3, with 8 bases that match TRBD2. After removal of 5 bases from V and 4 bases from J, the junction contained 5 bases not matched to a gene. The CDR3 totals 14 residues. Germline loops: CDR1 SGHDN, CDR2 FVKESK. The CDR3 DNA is TGTGCCAGCAGCAAAGCGGGAGCAGCAGATACGCAGTATTTT. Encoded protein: CASSKAGAADTQYF.